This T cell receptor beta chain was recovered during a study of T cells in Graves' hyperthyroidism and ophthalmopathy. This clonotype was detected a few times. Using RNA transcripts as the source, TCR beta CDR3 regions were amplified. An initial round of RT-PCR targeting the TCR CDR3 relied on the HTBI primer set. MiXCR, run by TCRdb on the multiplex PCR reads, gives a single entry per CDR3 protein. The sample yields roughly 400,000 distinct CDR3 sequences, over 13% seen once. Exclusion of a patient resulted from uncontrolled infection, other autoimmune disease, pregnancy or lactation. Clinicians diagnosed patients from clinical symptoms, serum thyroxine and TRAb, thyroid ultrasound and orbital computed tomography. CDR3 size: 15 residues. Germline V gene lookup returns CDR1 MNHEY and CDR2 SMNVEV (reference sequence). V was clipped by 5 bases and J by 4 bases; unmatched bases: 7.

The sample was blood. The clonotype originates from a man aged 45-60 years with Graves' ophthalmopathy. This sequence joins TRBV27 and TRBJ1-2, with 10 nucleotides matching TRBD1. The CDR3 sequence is CASSVSGTGVYGYTF. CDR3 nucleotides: TGTGCCAGCAGTGTAAGCGGGACAGGGGTCTATGGCTACACCTTC.